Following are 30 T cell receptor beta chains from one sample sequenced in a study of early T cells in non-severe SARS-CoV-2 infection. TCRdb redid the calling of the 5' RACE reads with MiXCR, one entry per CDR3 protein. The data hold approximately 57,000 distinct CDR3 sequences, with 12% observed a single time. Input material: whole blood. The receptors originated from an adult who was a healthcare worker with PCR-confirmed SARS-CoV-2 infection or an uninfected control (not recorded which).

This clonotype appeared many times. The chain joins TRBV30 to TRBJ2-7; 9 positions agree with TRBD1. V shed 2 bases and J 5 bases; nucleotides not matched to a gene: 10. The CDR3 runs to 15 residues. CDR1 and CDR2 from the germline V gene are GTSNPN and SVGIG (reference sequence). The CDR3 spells CAWSLGQGGSDEQYF. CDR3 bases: TGTGCCTGGAGTTTGGGACAGGGAGGGAGCGACGAGCAGTACTTC.

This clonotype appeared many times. The CDR3 loop is CAIRGTSEQYF. The CDR3 region has the DNA TGTGCCATCAGGGGGACAAGCGAGCAGTACTTC. The V call is TRBV10-3, the J call TRBJ2-7; D is perhaps TRBD1 (6 bases). The germline CDR1 and CDR2 sequences are ENHRY and SYGVKD. CDR3 length: 11 amino acids. V lost 6 bases to trimming and J lost 6 bases, with 9 bases between them.

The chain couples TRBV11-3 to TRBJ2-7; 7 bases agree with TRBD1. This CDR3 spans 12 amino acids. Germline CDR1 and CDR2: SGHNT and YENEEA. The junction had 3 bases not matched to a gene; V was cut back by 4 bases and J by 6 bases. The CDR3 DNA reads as TGTGCCAGCAGCTCGACAGGGAGCGAGCAGTACTTC. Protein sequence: CASSSTGSEQYF.

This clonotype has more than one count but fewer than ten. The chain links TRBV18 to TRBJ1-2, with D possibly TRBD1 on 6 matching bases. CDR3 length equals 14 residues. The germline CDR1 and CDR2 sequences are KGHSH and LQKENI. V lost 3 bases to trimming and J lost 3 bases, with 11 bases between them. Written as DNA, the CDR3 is TGTGCCAGCTCACCGGGGGGGGGCGACTATGGCTACACCTTC. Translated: CASSPGGGDYGYTF.

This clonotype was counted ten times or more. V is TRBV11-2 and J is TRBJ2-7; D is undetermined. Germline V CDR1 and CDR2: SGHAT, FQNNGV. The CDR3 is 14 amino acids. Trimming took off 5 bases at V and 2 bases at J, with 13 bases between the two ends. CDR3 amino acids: CASSPVSRAYEQYF. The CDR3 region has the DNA TGTGCCAGCAGCCCCGTCTCCCGAGCCTACGAGCAGTACTTC.

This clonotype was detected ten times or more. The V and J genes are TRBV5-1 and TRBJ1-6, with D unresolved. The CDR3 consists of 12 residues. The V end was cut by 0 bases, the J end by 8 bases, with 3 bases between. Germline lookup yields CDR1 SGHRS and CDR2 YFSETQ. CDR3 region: CASSLGDSPLHF. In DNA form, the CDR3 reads TGCGCCAGCAGCTTGGGGGATTCACCCCTCCACTTT.

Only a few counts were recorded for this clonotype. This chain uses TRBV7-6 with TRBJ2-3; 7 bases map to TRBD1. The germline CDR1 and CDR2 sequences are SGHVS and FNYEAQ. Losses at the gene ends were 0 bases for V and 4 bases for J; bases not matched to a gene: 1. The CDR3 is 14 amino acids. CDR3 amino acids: CASSLAQGSDTQYF. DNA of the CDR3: TGTGCCAGCAGCTTAGCACAGGGGTCAGATACGCAGTATTTT.

CDR3 nucleotides: TGTGCCAGCAGTCGGCCGCCCGGGATCTCTGGAAACACCATATATTTT. As protein: CASSRPPGISGNTIYF. V and J are TRBV28 and TRBJ1-3; D is unresolved. Looked up from germline, CDR1 is MDHEN and CDR2 is SYDVKM. The CDR3 totals 16 residues. V was cut by 5 bases and J by 0 bases, with 14 bases left in between.

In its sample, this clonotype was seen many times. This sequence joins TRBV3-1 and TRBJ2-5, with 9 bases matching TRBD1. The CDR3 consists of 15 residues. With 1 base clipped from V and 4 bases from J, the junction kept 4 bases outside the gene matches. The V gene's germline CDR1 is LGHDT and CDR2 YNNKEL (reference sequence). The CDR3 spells CASSQGQGVGETQYF. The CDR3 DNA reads TGTGCCAGCAGCCAAGGACAGGGGGTGGGAGAGACCCAGTACTTC.

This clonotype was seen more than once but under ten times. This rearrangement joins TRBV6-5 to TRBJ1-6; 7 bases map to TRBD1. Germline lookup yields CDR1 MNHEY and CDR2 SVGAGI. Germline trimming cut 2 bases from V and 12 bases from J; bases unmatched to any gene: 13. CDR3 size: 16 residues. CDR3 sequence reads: CASSYLTGDSVLPLHF. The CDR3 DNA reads TGTGCCAGCAGTTACCTCACGGGGGACAGTGTTTTACCCCTCCACTTT.

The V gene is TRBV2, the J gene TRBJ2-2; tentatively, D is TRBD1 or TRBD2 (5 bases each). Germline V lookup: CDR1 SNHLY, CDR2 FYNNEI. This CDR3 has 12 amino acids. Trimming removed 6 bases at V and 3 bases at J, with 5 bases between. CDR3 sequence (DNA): TGTGCCAGCAGGGGGGACACCGGGGAGCTGTTTTTT. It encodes CASRGDTGELFF. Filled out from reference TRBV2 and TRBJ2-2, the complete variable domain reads EPEVTQTPSHQVTQMGQEVILRCVPISNHLYFYWYRQILGQKVEFLVSFYNNEISEKSEIFDDQFSVERPDGSNFTLKIRSTKLEDSAMYFCASRGDTGELFFGEGSRLTVL.

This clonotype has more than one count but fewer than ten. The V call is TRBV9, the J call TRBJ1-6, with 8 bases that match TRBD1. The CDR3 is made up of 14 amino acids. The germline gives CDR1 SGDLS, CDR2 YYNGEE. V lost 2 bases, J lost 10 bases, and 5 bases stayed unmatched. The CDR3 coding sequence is TGTGCCAGCAGCGTCAGACAGGGGAACTCACCCCTCCACTTT. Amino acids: CASSVRQGNSPLHF.

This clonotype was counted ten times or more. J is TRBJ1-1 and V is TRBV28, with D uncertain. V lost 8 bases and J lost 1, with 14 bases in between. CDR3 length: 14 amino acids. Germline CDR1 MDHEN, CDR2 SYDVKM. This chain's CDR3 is CASFPVGSNTEAFF. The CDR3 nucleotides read TGTGCCAGCTTTCCAGTGGGGTCGAACACTGAAGCTTTCTTT.

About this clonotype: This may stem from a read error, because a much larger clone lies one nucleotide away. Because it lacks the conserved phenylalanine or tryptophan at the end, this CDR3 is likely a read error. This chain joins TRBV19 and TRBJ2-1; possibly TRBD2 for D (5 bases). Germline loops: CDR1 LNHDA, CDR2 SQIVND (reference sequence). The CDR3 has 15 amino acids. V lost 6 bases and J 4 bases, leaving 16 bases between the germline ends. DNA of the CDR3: TGTGCCAGTAGAGAAGAGGGCCGGCCTTACAATGAGCAGTTCTAC. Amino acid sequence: CASREEGRPYNEQFY.

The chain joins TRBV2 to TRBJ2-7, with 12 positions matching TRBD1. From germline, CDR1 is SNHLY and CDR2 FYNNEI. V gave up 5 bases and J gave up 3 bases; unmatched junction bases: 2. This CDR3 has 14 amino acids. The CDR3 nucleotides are TGTGCCAGCAGTCGGGACAGGGGGCTCTACGAGCAGTACTTC. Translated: CASSRDRGLYEQYF.

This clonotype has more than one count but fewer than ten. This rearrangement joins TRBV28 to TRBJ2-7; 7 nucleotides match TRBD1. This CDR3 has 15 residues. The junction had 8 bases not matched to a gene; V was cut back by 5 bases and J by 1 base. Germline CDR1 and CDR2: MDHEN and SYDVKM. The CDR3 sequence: CASSPGTVKSYEQYF. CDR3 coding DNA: TGTGCCAGCAGTCCCGGGACAGTTAAGTCCTACGAGCAGTACTTC.

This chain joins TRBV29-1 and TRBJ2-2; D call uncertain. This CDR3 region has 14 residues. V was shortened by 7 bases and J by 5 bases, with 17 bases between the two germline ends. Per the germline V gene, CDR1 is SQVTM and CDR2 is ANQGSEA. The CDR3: CSGYRGPPTGELFF. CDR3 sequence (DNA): TGCAGCGGCTACAGAGGCCCCCCAACCGGGGAGCTGTTTTTT.

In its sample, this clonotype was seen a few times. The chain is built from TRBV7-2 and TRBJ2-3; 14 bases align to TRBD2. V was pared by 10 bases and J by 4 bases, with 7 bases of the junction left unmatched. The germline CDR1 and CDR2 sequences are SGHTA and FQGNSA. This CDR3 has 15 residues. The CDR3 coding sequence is TGTGCCACGACTAGCGGGGGGGCCGGGGCAGATACGCAGTATTTT. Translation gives CATTSGGAGADTQYF.

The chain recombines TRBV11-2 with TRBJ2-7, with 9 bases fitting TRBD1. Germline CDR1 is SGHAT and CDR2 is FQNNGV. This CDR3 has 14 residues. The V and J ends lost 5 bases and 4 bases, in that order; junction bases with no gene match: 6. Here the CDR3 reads CASSAGTGFYEQYF. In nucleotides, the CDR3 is TGTGCCAGCAGCGCCGGGACAGGGTTTTACGAGCAGTACTTC.

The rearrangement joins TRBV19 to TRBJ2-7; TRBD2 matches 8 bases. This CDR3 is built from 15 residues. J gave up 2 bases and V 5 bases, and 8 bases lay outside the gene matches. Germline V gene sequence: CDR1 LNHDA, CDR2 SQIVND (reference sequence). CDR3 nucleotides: TGTGCCAGTAGTGTGGGACTAGGGTCGACCTACGAGCAGTACTTC. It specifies CASSVGLGSTYEQYF.

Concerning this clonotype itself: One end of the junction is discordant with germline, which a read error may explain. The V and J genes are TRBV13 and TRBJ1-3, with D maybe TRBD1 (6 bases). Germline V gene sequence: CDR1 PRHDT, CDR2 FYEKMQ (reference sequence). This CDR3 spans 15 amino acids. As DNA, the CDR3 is TGTGCCAGCAGCTTGGACAGTAGCTCTGAAAACACCATATATTTT. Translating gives CASSLDSSSENTIYF.

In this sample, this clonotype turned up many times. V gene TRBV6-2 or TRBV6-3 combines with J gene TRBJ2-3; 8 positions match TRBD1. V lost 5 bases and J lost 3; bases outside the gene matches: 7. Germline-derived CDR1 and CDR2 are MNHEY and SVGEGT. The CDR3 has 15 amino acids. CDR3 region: CASSTYRQGTDTQYF. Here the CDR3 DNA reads TGTGCCAGCAGTACCTACCGACAGGGGACAGATACGCAGTATTTT.

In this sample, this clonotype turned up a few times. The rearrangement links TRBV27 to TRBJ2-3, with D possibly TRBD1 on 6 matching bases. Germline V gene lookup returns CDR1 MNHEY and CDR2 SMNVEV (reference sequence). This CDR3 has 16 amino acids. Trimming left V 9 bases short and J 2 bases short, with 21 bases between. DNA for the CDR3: TGTGCCAGTCGCAGAGGGGGTTCCTCCTCCACAGATACGCAGTATTTT. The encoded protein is CASRRGGSSSTDTQYF.

This CDR3 reads CASRLKVATNEKLFF. The CDR3 nucleotides read TGCGCCAGCAGGCTGAAAGTTGCAACTAATGAAAAACTGTTTTTT. The chain links TRBV5-1 to TRBJ1-4; D ambiguous. The ends were cut back, 5 bases at V and 0 bases at J, with 11 bases in the middle. CDR1 is SGHRS and CDR2 is YFSETQ in the germline V gene. The CDR3 loop spans 15 amino acids.

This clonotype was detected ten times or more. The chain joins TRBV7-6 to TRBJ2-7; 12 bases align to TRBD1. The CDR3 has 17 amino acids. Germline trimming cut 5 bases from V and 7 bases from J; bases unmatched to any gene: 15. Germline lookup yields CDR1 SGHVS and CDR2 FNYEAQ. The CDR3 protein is CASSPQSSGQGAGEQYF. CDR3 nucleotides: TGTGCCAGCAGCCCACAATCATCGGGACAGGGGGCGGGGGAGCAGTACTTC.

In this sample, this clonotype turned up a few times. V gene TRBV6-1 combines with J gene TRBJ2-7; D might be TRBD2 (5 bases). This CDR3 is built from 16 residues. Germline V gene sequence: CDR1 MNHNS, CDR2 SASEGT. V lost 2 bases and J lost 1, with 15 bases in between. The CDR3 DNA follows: TGTGCCAGCAGTGAAACGTGGAGGACGGCATCCTACGAGCAGTACTTC. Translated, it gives CASSETWRTASYEQYF.

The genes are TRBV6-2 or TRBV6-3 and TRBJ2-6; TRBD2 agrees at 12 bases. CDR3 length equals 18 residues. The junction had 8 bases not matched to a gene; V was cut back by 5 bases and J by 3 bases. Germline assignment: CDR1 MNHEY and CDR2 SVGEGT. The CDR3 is CASSAPSGGVGGANVLTF. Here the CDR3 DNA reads TGTGCCAGCAGTGCCCCTAGCGGGGGGGTAGGTGGGGCCAACGTCCTGACTTTC.

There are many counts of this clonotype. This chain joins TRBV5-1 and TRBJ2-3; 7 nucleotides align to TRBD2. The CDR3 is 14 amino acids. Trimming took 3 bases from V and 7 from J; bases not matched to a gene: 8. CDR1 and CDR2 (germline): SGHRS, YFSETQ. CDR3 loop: CASSSAAGVNTQYF. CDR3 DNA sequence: TGCGCCAGCAGCTCCGCGGCGGGAGTCAATACGCAGTATTTT.

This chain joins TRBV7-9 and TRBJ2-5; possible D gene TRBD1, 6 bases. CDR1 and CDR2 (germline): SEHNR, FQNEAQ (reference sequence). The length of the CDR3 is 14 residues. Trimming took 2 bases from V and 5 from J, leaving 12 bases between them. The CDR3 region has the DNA TGTGCCAGCAGCTTAATTGGGGGCGGTGAGACCCAGTACTTC. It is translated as CASSLIGGGETQYF.

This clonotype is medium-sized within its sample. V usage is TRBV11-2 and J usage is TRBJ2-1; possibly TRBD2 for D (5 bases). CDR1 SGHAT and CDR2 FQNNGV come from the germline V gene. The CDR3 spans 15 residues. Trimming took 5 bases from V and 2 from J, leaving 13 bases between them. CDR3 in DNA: TGTGCCAGCAGCACCACTAGTGGGGCCTACAATGAGCAGTTCTTC. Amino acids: CASSTTSGAYNEQFF.